The clone carrying this T cell receptor beta chain was counted at least ten times. These data are taken from a study of T cell repertoires in cytomegalovirus infection. Overall study: A matching HLA type, together with CMV infection, was signaled by public TCR beta signatures.

In TCRdb, the reads were re-called with MiXCR into one record per CDR3 protein. The sample has under 150,000 distinct CDR3 sequences; approximately 9.2% are singletons. Germline loops: CDR1 SGHTA, CDR2 FQGNSA. The germline V and J ends were trimmed by 1 base and 1 base, with 4 bases remaining between them. CDR3 length equals 13 residues. This clonotype was obtained from a human donor in good health (CMV status not recorded). Some clones in this sample may be carry-over from other donors' samples. The V and J genes are TRBV7-2 and TRBJ2-5, with D unresolved. The sequenced material came from PBMCs. CDR3 DNA: TGTGCCAGCAGCTTAGGCAGCCAAGAGACCCAGTACTTC. Translation: CASSLGSQETQYF. The full variable domain, completed using reference TRBV7-2 and TRBJ2-5, is GAGVSQSPSNKVTEKGKDVELRCDPISGHTALYWYRQSLGQGLEFLIYFQGNSAPDKSGLPSDRFSAERTGGSVSTLTIQRTQQEDSAVYLCASSLGSQETQYFGPGTRLLVL.